The 28 T cell receptor beta chains below all came from one sample that was sequenced in a study of blood T cell repertoires in COVID-19. Clones were read by immunoSEQ multiplex PCR, and TCRdb kept only the in-frame ones, dropping some. Of about 310,000 clones listed, around 86% are singletons. The sequenced material came from peripheral blood. The receptors shown here come from a man in his forties or fifties with active or convalescent COVID-19.

The V call is TRBV6-5, the J call TRBJ1-1, with TRBD1 matching 8 bases. The CDR3 consists of 13 residues. Per the germline V gene, CDR1 is MNHEY and CDR2 is SVGAGI. V lost 7 bases to trimming and J lost 2 bases; unmatched junction nucleotides: 3. CDR3 sequence (DNA): TGTGCCAGCACCGACAGGGGAAACACTGAAGCTTTCTTT. Its protein is CASTDRGNTEAFF.

J is TRBJ2-5 and V is TRBV5-1; TRBD2 aligns across 9 bases. CDR3 length: 14 amino acids. With V trimmed by 5 bases and J by 3 bases, 5 bases remained unmatched. Germline V gene data show CDR1 as SGHRS and CDR2 as YFSETQ. As DNA, the CDR3 is TGCGCCAGCAGGGGCGGGAGGGTGGAAGAGACCCAGTACTTC. This translates into CASRGGRVEETQYF.

The V gene is TRBV24-1, the J gene TRBJ2-5; possibly TRBD1 for D (7 bases). The CDR3 is 14 amino acids. Trimming took 4 bases from V and 5 from J, leaving 13 bases between them. Per germline, CDR1 KGHDR and CDR2 SFDVKD. The CDR3: CATSDPQGRETQYF. CDR3 DNA: TGTGCCACCAGTGACCCACAGGGGAGGGAGACCCAGTACTTC.

This clone was counted a few times. This chain uses TRBV30 with TRBJ2-5, with D maybe TRBD2 (5 bases). Per germline, CDR1 GTSNPN and CDR2 SVGIG (reference sequence). This CDR3 has 15 amino acids. The V end lost 3 bases, the J end lost 5 bases, and 19 bases lay between the germline ends. The CDR3 spells CAWSSGTGWRETQYF. CDR3 DNA: TGTGCCTGGAGCTCTGGTACGGGGTGGAGGGAGACCCAGTACTTC.

The V call is TRBV5-1, the J call TRBJ2-3; no definite D call. V was pared by 0 bases and J by 5 bases, with 13 bases between. Germline V gene lookup returns CDR1 SGHRS and CDR2 YFSETQ. CDR3 length equals 15 residues. CDR3 sequence reads: CASSLAPTLRDTQYF. Here the CDR3 DNA reads TGCGCCAGCAGCTTGGCCCCGACTCTCCGAGATACGCAGTATTTT.

The gene calls are TRBV14 and TRBJ1-1; 8 bases are shared with TRBD1. Trimming removed 3 bases from V and 11 bases from J; junction bases left unmatched: 11. CDR3 length: 14 residues. CDR1 SGHDN and CDR2 FVKESK come from the germline V gene. The DNA for the CDR3 is TGTGCCAGCAGCCATTTGGGGACAGGCCAAATGGCTTTCTTT. It translates to CASSHLGTGQMAFF.

This clone was observed once. The rearrangement links TRBV5-1 to TRBJ2-4; D may be TRBD2 (6 bases). The V gene lost 3 bases and the J gene lost 1 base, with 20 bases spanning the gap. The CDR3 runs 18 residues. The germline CDR1 and CDR2 sequences are SGHRS and YFSETQ. The CDR3 spells CASSSGTFRVGAKNIQYF. The CDR3 DNA reads as TGCGCCAGCAGCTCCGGGACTTTCCGGGTTGGGGCCAAAAACATTCAGTACTTC.

This clone was counted between two and nine times. This chain connects TRBV19 to TRBJ1-5, with 7 positions matching TRBD1. CDR1 and CDR2 (germline): LNHDA, SQIVND (reference sequence). With V trimmed by 11 bases and J by 3 bases, 10 bases remained unmatched. The length of the CDR3 is 14 residues. CDR3 residues: CAASGGRSNQPQHF. DNA for the CDR3: TGTGCCGCATCAGGGGGTCGGTCCAATCAGCCCCAGCATTTT. Using reference TRBV19 and TRBJ1-5 for the parts outside the CDR3, the full variable domain is DGGITQSPKYLFRKEGQNVTLSCEQNLNHDAMYWYRQDPGQGLRLIYYSQIVNDFQKGDIAEGYSVSREKKESFPLTVTSAQKNPTAFYLCAASGGRSNQPQHFGDGTRLSIL.

The CDR3 DNA reads TGTGCCAGCACCATTAGCGGGACTAGCACAGATACGCAGTATTTT. This encodes CASTISGTSTDTQYF. The gene calls are TRBV9 and TRBJ2-3; TRBD2 matches 8 bases. CDR1 and CDR2 (germline): SGDLS, YYNGEE. CDR3 length equals 15 residues. Trimming at V came to 6 bases and at J to 0 bases, leaving 6 bases not matched to a gene.

This sequence joins TRBV7-9 and TRBJ1-2, with D unclear. The length of the CDR3 is 14 residues. The germline V gene encodes CDR1 SEHNR and CDR2 FQNEAQ (reference sequence). V was clipped by 2 bases and J by 0 bases, with 7 bases between them. The CDR3 region has the DNA TGTGCCAGCAGCTTAATGGGAGCTAACTATGGCTACACCTTC. As protein: CASSLMGANYGYTF. Variable domain in full (rest from reference TRBV7-9 and TRBJ1-2): DTGVSQNPRHKITKRGQNVTFRCDPISEHNRLYWYRQTLGQGPEFLTYFQNEAQLEKSRLLSDRFSAERPKGSFSTLEIQRTEQGDSAMYLCASSLMGANYGYTFGSGTRLTVV.

This clone was picked up a small number of times. The chain uses TRBV21-1 and TRBJ1-5; the table calls TRBD1, which could not be checked here. TRBV21-1 is an annotated pseudogene. This CDR3 has 16 residues. CDR3 DNA: TGTGCCAGCAGCCCTCGGGACAGGGATAGCAATCAGCCCCAGCATTTT. Its translation: CASSPRDRDSNQPQHF.

For the CDR3, the DNA is TGTGCCAGCAGCCGGGGTGGGGACAATGAGCAGTTCTTC. It is translated as CASSRGGDNEQFF. The chain carries TRBV7-3 and TRBJ2-1; the D gene is possibly TRBD2 (5 bases). CDR1 is SGHTA, CDR2 FQGTGA, per germline. The CDR3 consists of 13 residues. The V end was cut by 5 bases, the J end by 5 bases, with 10 bases between.

The chain joins TRBV28 to TRBJ1-1; TRBD1 might be the D (5 bases). The germline V and J ends were trimmed by 4 bases and 1 base, with 10 bases remaining between them. Germline V gene sequence: CDR1 MDHEN, CDR2 SYDVKM. The CDR3 length is 14 residues. CDR3 protein: CASSSYDRNTEAFF. In DNA form, the CDR3 reads TGTGCCAGCAGTTCATATGACAGGAACACTGAAGCTTTCTTT. Full variable domain (rest looked up from reference TRBV28 and TRBJ1-1): DVKVTQSSRYLVKRTGEKVFLECVQDMDHENMFWYRQDPGLGLRLIYFSYDVKMKEKGDIPEGYSVSREKKERFSLILESASTNQTSMYLCASSSYDRNTEAFFGQGTRLTVV.

The chain uses TRBV9 and TRBJ2-1; 7 nucleotides match TRBD2. The germline V gene has CDR1 SGDLS and CDR2 YYNGEE. The CDR3 totals 16 residues. V dropped 4 bases and J dropped 4; count of bases not matched to a gene: 11. The CDR3 bases are TGTGCCAGCAGCCCTCATGCGGGGGTTGGTTACAATGAGCAGTTCTTC. It encodes CASSPHAGVGYNEQFF.

The rearrangement uses TRBV6-5 and TRBJ1-2; D uncertain. Germline lookup yields CDR1 MNHEY and CDR2 SVGAGI. V lost 4 bases and J 4 bases, leaving 13 bases between the germline ends. CDR3 length equals 14 residues. The CDR3 is CASSLRALPYGYTF. CDR3 DNA sequence: TGTGCCAGCAGTTTGAGGGCTCTACCCTATGGCTACACCTTC.

The chain carries TRBV6-5 and TRBJ2-2; 9 positions match TRBD1. After removal of 5 bases from V and 7 bases from J, the junction contained 8 bases not matched to a gene. The CDR3 covers 15 residues. Germline values: CDR1 MNHEY, CDR2 SVGAGI. The CDR3 sequence: CASSIRTGVDGELFF. CDR3 DNA: TGTGCCAGCAGTATACGGACAGGGGTGGACGGGGAGCTGTTTTTT.

The chain combines TRBV10-1 with TRBJ2-1; perhaps TRBD2 as D (5 bases). Germline assignment: CDR1 WNHNN and CDR2 SYGVQD (reference sequence). V lost 6 bases, J lost 10 bases, and 16 bases lay in between. The CDR3 sequence is 13 residues long. CDR3 in DNA: TGCGCCAGCAGCCCGGGCCTAGGAGGCGAGCAGTTCTTC. This codes for CASSPGLGGEQFF.

V and J are TRBV2 and TRBJ1-5, with unresolved D. This CDR3 has 14 amino acids. V was shortened by 4 bases and J by 0 bases, with 7 bases between the two germline ends. Germline V gives CDR1 SNHLY, CDR2 FYNNEI. For the CDR3, the DNA is TGTGCCAGCAGTGCAGATTATAGCAATCAGCCCCAGCATTTT. Residues: CASSADYSNQPQHF.

The J gene is TRBJ1-1, the V gene TRBV28; D unresolved. CDR1 is MDHEN, CDR2 SYDVKM, per germline. The CDR3 consists of 16 residues. Trimming stripped 3 bases from V and 6 bases from J, with 20 bases between. In DNA form, the CDR3 reads TGTGCCAGCAGTTTGGGCCCAACTGATATAAGTGCTGAAGCTTTCTTT. As protein: CASSLGPTDISAEAFF.

The chain joins TRBV5-1 to TRBJ1-2; the D is unclear. V lost 5 bases and J lost 1, with 9 bases in between. Germline V gene lookup returns CDR1 SGHRS and CDR2 YFSETQ. The CDR3 is 13 amino acids. The CDR3 spells CASREGLNYGYTF. The CDR3 bases are TGCGCCAGCAGGGAGGGTCTTAACTATGGCTACACCTTC. The complete variable domain, with remaining parts taken from reference TRBV5-1 and TRBJ1-2, reads KAGVTQTPRYLIKTRGQQVTLSCSPISGHRSVSWYQQTPGQGLQFLFEYFSETQRNKGNFPGRFSGRQFSNSRSEMNVSTLELGDSALYLCASREGLNYGYTFGSGTRLTVV.

The table lists this clone with a count of one. This chain links TRBV5-8 with TRBJ1-6, with D possibly being TRBD1 (5 bases). CDR3 length: 15 amino acids. Germline V lookup: CDR1 SGHTS, CDR2 YDEGEE. Deletions cut 1 base from V and 11 bases from J, with 16 bases between. CDR3 coding DNA: TGTGCCAGCAGCTTGTCGGGGGACGGCTTTGCACCCCTCCACTTT. Amino acid sequence: CASSLSGDGFAPLHF.

The genes are TRBV2 and TRBJ2-1, with 10 bases aligning to TRBD2. V shed 8 bases, J shed 5 bases, and the junction held 12 bases outside the gene matches. The CDR3 is 16 residues long. Germline V gene sequence: CDR1 SNHLY, CDR2 FYNNEI. As DNA, the CDR3 is TGTGCCAGCGGGGGTAGTAGGACTAGCGGAAACAATGAGCAGTTCTTC. It translates to CASGGSRTSGNNEQFF.

The chain carries TRBV5-1 and TRBJ2-5; 8 nucleotides match TRBD2. The V and J ends lost 4 bases and 3 bases, in that order; junction bases with no gene match: 11. The CDR3 runs 16 residues. Germline CDR1 SGHRS, CDR2 YFSETQ. This CDR3 reads CASSPLGAGAKETQYF. The CDR3 DNA is TGCGCCAGCAGCCCCCTTGGAGCGGGAGCCAAAGAGACCCAGTACTTC.

The CDR3 sequence is CASSSGLAAFRAQYF. The CDR3, as DNA: TGTGCCAGCAGCTCGGGACTAGCGGCCTTCCGGGCCCAGTACTTC. The V and J genes are TRBV7-3 and TRBJ2-5; TRBD2 matches at 11 bases. The CDR3 loop spans 15 amino acids. The trim removed 4 bases at V and 9 bases at J, leaving 10 bases unmatched. The V gene's germline CDR1 is SGHTA and CDR2 FQGTGA.

This clone was seen a handful of times. V is TRBV18 and J is TRBJ1-5, with 8 bases identical to TRBD1. Looked up from germline, CDR1 is KGHSH and CDR2 is LQKENI. The CDR3 sequence is 16 residues long. The J segment lost 2 bases and the V segment lost 3 bases, leaving 6 bases of the junction unmatched. CDR3 residues: CASSPDRGGRNQPQHF. The CDR3 DNA is TGTGCCAGCTCACCTGACAGGGGTGGGCGCAATCAGCCCCAGCATTTT.

This chain uses TRBV13 with TRBJ1-4; 9 bases align to TRBD1. The CDR3 is made up of 14 amino acids. Germline trimming cut 5 bases from V and 7 bases from J; bases unmatched to any gene: 5. Germline-derived CDR1 and CDR2 are PRHDT and FYEKMQ (reference sequence). For the CDR3, the DNA is TGTGCCAGCAGCCCCGGGACAGGGTTTGAAAAACTGTTTTTT. Translation gives CASSPGTGFEKLFF.

This clone has more than one count but fewer than ten. The chain has TRBV5-1 and TRBJ1-4, with 7 positions matching TRBD1. CDR3 length: 15 amino acids. Germline assignment: CDR1 SGHRS and CDR2 YFSETQ. After removal of 4 bases from V and 4 bases from J, the junction contained 7 bases not matched to a gene. The DNA for the CDR3 is TGCGCCAGCAGCCCTACGGACAGGTTTAATGAAAAACTGTTTTTT. Its translation is CASSPTDRFNEKLFF. Supplemented by reference TRBV5-1 and TRBJ1-4, the full variable domain reads KAGVTQTPRYLIKTRGQQVTLSCSPISGHRSVSWYQQTPGQGLQFLFEYFSETQRNKGNFPGRFSGRQFSNSRSEMNVSTLELGDSALYLCASSPTDRFNEKLFFGSGTQLSVL.

The V call is TRBV28, the J call TRBJ2-1; 7 nucleotides line up with TRBD2. CDR1 is MDHEN, CDR2 SYDVKM, per germline. The V gene end was trimmed by 4 bases and the J gene end by 7 bases; junction bases not matched to a gene: 7. The CDR3 extends over 14 amino acids. The CDR3 DNA reads as TGTGCCAGCAGTTCATATAGGGGAGGGAATGAGCAGTTCTTC. Its protein is CASSSYRGGNEQFF.